This entry is about one TCR beta chain. Its specificity is not known. The entry originates in a study of cytomegalovirus exposure and HLA in healthy donors. Overall study results and limits: The authors listed 150 or so TCR beta chains as cytomegalovirus-associated. Within the approximately 130 validation repertoires, first-cohort TCR clusters tended to co-occur, according to a later analysis. In vitro data verified a few CMV-associated chains as specific for CMV antigens.

V lost 5 bases, J lost 1 base, and 6 bases stayed unmatched. This CDR3 is 15 amino acids long. Germline assignment: CDR1 KGHSH and CDR2 LQKENI. Clones were sequenced by immunoSEQ multiplex PCR, and TCRdb holds only the in-frame ones, with some missing. The data contain approximately 190,000 clones, 84% of them singletons. Sequencing was performed on PBMCs. The clonotype was recovered from a woman aged 25 to 39 in good health and CMV-seropositive. The genes are TRBV18 and TRBJ1-1, with 8 bases matching TRBD1. In DNA, the CDR3 is TGTGCCAGCTCAACGGACAGGGTAGCGAACACTGAAGCTTTCTTT. Translated, it gives CASSTDRVANTEAFF. The whole variable domain, remainder taken from reference TRBV18 and TRBJ1-1, is NAGVMQNPRHLVRRRGQEARLRCSPMKGHSHVYWYRQLPEEGLKFMVYLQKENIIDESGMPKERFSAEFPKEGPSILRIQQVVRGDSAAYFCASSTDRVANTEAFFGQGTRLTVV.